This TCR beta chain was captured by sequencing in a study of T-cell reconstitution after alpha-beta-depleted transplantation in children. The CDR3 totals 15 residues. V was clipped by 6 bases and J by 4 bases, with 15 bases between them. The germline CDR1 and CDR2 sequences are SGHTA and FQGNSA. This clonotype was observed at least ten times. Antigen unknown. A TCRbeta library incorporating unique molecular identifiers was prepared. Each CDR3 protein is one row after TCRdb ran MiXCR on the PCR reads. The sample includes about 27,000 distinct CDR3 sequences, roughly 5.7% of them seen just once. Study results and caveats: Reports say that about two months after transplant, the alpha-beta T cells came out of several hundred graft clones that had expanded. T cells produced anew were the main source of T-cell counts and diversity one year after transplant. Several patients had high TCRbeta diversity at day 60; it came from surviving recipient T cells and thymic progenitors.

J is TRBJ2-2 and V is TRBV7-2; tentatively, D is TRBD1 (6 bases). The sample here was PBMCs, mostly from graft donor cells, taken 180 days after TCRalphabeta/CD19-depleted stem cell transplant. This TCR was sampled from a male patient younger than 18 who had a stem cell transplant for acute myeloid leukemia, so the T cells may come from the graft donor. The CDR3 bases are TGTGCCAGCAGATATACAGGGATCGGCACCGGGGAGCTGTTTTTT. Amino acids: CASRYTGIGTGELFF.